This passage covers 13 T cell receptor beta chains from one sample sequenced in a study of T cell responses to AZD1222 COVID-19 vaccine. The assay was immunoSEQ multiplex PCR, and TCRdb's table has in-frame clones only and misses some. The table records around 91,000 clones, approximately 91% of them present only once. The source material was peripheral blood, sampled on day 0 of AZD1222 vaccination. The receptor source for this set is an adult in good health.

CDR3 protein: CASSWAGQRSGNTIYF. CDR3 nucleotide sequence: TGTGCCAGCAGCTGGGCGGGACAGCGCTCTGGAAACACCATATATTTT. The chain uses TRBV7-9 and TRBJ1-3; 7 bases line up with TRBD1. CDR1 SEHNR and CDR2 FQNEAQ come from the germline V gene (reference sequence). CDR3 length equals 16 residues. Trimming took 4 bases from V and 0 from J; bases not matched to a gene: 6. Full variable domain (outside the CDR3, taken from reference TRBV7-9 and TRBJ1-3): DTGVSQNPRHKITKRGQNVTFRCDPISEHNRLYWYRQTLGQGPEFLTYFQNEAQLEKSRLLSDRFSAERPKGSFSTLEIQRTEQGDSAMYLCASSWAGQRSGNTIYFGEGSWLTVV.

The chain is built from TRBV29-1 and TRBJ1-1; TRBD1 is a possible D gene (6 bases). The V gene lost 7 bases and the J gene lost 5 bases, with 23 bases spanning the gap. The length of the CDR3 is 15 residues. Germline-derived CDR1 and CDR2 are SQVTM and ANQGSEA. CDR3 sequence (DNA): TGCAGCGCAGGAATTCGGACAGCGAGGTATACTGAAGCTTTCTTT. Amino acid sequence: CSAGIRTARYTEAFF. The whole variable domain, remainder taken from reference TRBV29-1 and TRBJ1-1, is SAVISQKPSRDICQRGTSLTIQCQVDSQVTMMFWYRQQPGQSLTLIATANQGSEATYESGFVIDKFPISRPNLTFSTLTVSNMSPEDSSIYLCSAGIRTARYTEAFFGQGTRLTVV.

This chain links TRBV27 with TRBJ1-5; no definite D call. This CDR3 is 14 amino acids long. Trimming stripped 6 bases from V and 0 bases from J, with 9 bases between. Per the germline V gene, CDR1 is MNHEY and CDR2 is SMNVEV (reference sequence). Here the CDR3 DNA reads TGTGCCAGCAGGGCCCTTTATAGCAATCAGCCCCAGCATTTT. Residues: CASRALYSNQPQHF.

This clone was seen only once. The limits of the CDR3 on the DNA are not certain, so only TCRdb's listed CDR3 is given. This chain joins TRBV1 and TRBJ1-3; the table's D gene call, TRBD1, was not cross checked with the DNA. TRBV1 is flagged as a pseudogene. The CDR3 is made up of 20 amino acids, end residues included. This CDR3 reads CTSSQEGPGQRFGSGNTIYF.

This clone was counted once. The chain combines TRBV6-6 with TRBJ2-1, with D unclear. The CDR3 has 14 residues. V lost 0 bases, J lost 9 bases, and 12 bases lay in between. Germline V lookup: CDR1 MNHNY, CDR2 SVGAGI (reference sequence). CDR3 region: CASSYSMVGGEQFF. DNA for the CDR3: TGTGCCAGCAGTTACTCGATGGTTGGCGGTGAGCAGTTCTTC.

This chain joins TRBV5-4 and TRBJ1-6; D remains ambiguous. Germline V gene data show CDR1 as SGHNT and CDR2 as YYREEE (reference sequence). CDR3 length: 17 residues. V was cut by 4 bases and J by 0 bases, with 14 bases left in between. CDR3 loop: CASSLYSVSSYNSPLHF. In DNA form, the CDR3 reads TGTGCCAGCAGCCTCTACTCAGTGAGCTCCTATAATTCACCCCTCCACTTT.

This chain uses TRBV18 with TRBJ1-1; 7 positions agree with TRBD1. Germline V gene data show CDR1 as KGHSH and CDR2 as LQKENI. CDR3 length: 17 residues. V was pared by 2 bases and J by 0 bases, with 9 bases of the junction left unmatched. Here the CDR3 reads CASSPFARGELNTEAFF. DNA of the CDR3: TGTGCCAGCTCACCATTCGCCAGGGGGGAACTGAACACTGAAGCTTTCTTT.

The rearrangement joins TRBV27 to TRBJ2-3, with 7 bases aligning to TRBD1. V trimming: 2 bases; J trimming: 3 bases; junction bases outside the gene matches: 5. Germline CDR1 is MNHEY and CDR2 is SMNVEV (reference sequence). The CDR3 runs 15 residues. The CDR3 nucleotides are TGTGCCAGCAGTTTAACCGGACAGGTGACAGATACGCAGTATTTT. Translated: CASSLTGQVTDTQYF.

The chain employs TRBV4-3 and TRBJ1-4; D remains ambiguous. Germline lookup yields CDR1 LGHNA and CDR2 YSLEER. The CDR3 is made up of 15 amino acids. V was pared by 0 bases and J by 4 bases, with 9 bases between. As DNA, the CDR3 is TGCGCCAGCAGCCAAGATAGCAGATATAATGAAAAACTGTTTTTT. Its protein product is CASSQDSRYNEKLFF.

CDR3 sequence (DNA): TGTGCCAGCAGCTTAGGCACAGGGAGTAGTTCACCCCTCCACTTT. Protein product: CASSLGTGSSSPLHF. The chain combines TRBV7-8 with TRBJ1-6; tentatively, D is TRBD1 (6 bases). The CDR3 has 15 residues. V lost 1 base, J lost 9 bases, and 13 bases lay in between. In germline, CDR1 is SGHVS, CDR2 FQNEAQ.

The chain is built from TRBV7-2 and TRBJ2-5; possible D gene TRBD2, 5 bases. Trimming took 7 bases from V and 2 from J, leaving 17 bases between them. The CDR3 is 15 residues long. Germline loops: CDR1 SGHTA, CDR2 FQGNSA. This CDR3 is CASTPTNRRQETQYF. The CDR3 nucleotides are TGTGCCAGCACCCCCACTAACCGGAGGCAAGAGACCCAGTACTTC.

This clone was observed a handful of times. The rearrangement joins TRBV11-2 to TRBJ1-3, with 9 bases identical to TRBD1. V was clipped by 3 bases and J by 4 bases; unmatched bases: 7. The CDR3 consists of 16 residues. The germline V gene encodes CDR1 SGHAT and CDR2 FQNNGV. The CDR3, as DNA: TGTGCCAGCAGCTTGGACCCGGGACAGGGAGGAAACACCATATATTTT. Translation: CASSLDPGQGGNTIYF.

The gene calls are TRBV6-2 or TRBV6-3 and TRBJ2-1; D uncertain. V gave up 2 bases and J gave up 7 bases, with 15 bases separating them. Germline CDR1 reads MNHEY; CDR2 reads SVGEGT. The CDR3 length is 15 residues. CDR3 sequence (DNA): TGTGCCAGCAGTTACCCCCTAGTAGGTTTTAATGAGCAGTTCTTC. Protein: CASSYPLVGFNEQFF.